This T cell receptor (beta chain) was found in a study of CD8+ T cells in alopecia areata. Treatment of the sample: oral pan-JAK inhibitor, 5-10 mg twice daily. Extracted from the samples, RNA was reverse transcribed into cDNA to serve as the sequencing template. Here immunoSEQ multiplex PCR was the method, and the copy in TCRdb shows in-frame clones only, minus some. This sample has around 100,000 clones, with around 53% found just once. The sample in question was CD8+ T cells sorted from blood, obtained at week 24, from a patient treated with tofacitinib. The sequence derives from a human donor with alopecia areata.

The CDR3 DNA reads TGTGCCACCCTCGACGGGGGATATAGCACAGATACGCAGTATTTT. Amino acids: CATLDGGYSTDTQYF. This chain joins TRBV10-3 and TRBJ2-3, with D possibly matching TRBD2 (6 bases). Per germline, CDR1 ENHRY and CDR2 SYGVKD. The V gene lost 10 bases and the J gene lost 0 bases, with 17 bases spanning the gap. The CDR3 is 15 amino acids.